Listed here are 4 T cell receptor beta chains from one sample, sequenced in a study of cytomegalovirus exposure and HLA in healthy donors. PCR involved 60 Vbeta and 13 Jbeta primers. Using immunoSEQ multiplex PCR, the repertoire was profiled, and TCRdb retains in-frame clones only, with some absent. The sample includes approximately 150,000 clones, less than 80% seen only once; the top ten take 2% to 2.5%. The sample was PBMCs. The receptors shown here come from a man aged 35 to 55 in good health and CMV-seronegative.

The chain links TRBV5-1 to TRBJ2-1, with 9 bases lining up with TRBD1. Losses at the gene ends were 4 bases for V and 3 bases for J; bases not matched to a gene: 5. Per germline, CDR1 SGHRS and CDR2 YFSETQ. The CDR3 totals 15 residues. The CDR3 is CASSPGDRVYNEQFF. The CDR3 DNA is TGCGCCAGCAGCCCTGGGGACAGGGTCTACAATGAGCAGTTCTTC.

The DNA for the CDR3 is TGTGCCAGCAGCCCCGCCGGACAGGGCGCAGAGACCCAGTACTTC. Amino acid sequence: CASSPAGQGAETQYF. V usage is TRBV5-6 and J usage is TRBJ2-5, with 8 bases aligning to TRBD1. With 4 bases clipped from V and 4 bases from J, the junction kept 9 bases outside the gene matches. CDR1 and CDR2 from the germline V gene are SGHDT and YYEEEE. The CDR3 extends over 15 amino acids.

The V gene is TRBV21-1, the J gene TRBJ2-2; the listed D gene, TRBD1, was not tested against the DNA. TRBV21-1 has pseudogene status. The CDR3 contains 13 residues. The CDR3 region has the DNA TGTGCCAGCGGTGGACACTGGGCCGGGGAGCTGTTTTTT. Translation gives CASGGHWAGELFF.

V gene TRBV10-3 combines with J gene TRBJ2-3; a possible D gene is TRBD1 (5 bases). Germline lookup yields CDR1 ENHRY and CDR2 SYGVKD. There are 13 residues in the CDR3. Trimming took 8 bases from V and 0 from J, leaving 9 bases between them. CDR3 residues: CAIGAGSTDTQYF. CDR3 DNA: TGTGCCATCGGGGCAGGGAGCACAGATACGCAGTATTTT.